Below are 2 T cell receptor beta chains sequenced from a single sample in a study of blood T cells in healthy people across ages. The use of a sample-barcoded 5' primer and a J-beta primer mix characterized a second PCR of roughly 6 to 11 cycles. TCRdb itself ran the 5' RACE reads through MiXCR, one entry per CDR3 protein. The repertoire consists of around 1,500,000 distinct CDR3 sequences, with roughly 40% occurring once and the leading ten covering less than 8%. Sample: blood. Receptor source: a woman in her late teens or twenties in good health.

This chain joins TRBV7-3 and TRBJ2-3; D gene uncertain. The V end was cut by 2 bases, the J end by 4 bases, with 10 bases between. This CDR3 is built from 14 residues. CDR1 and CDR2 (germline): SGHTA, FQGTGA. The CDR3 DNA reads TGTGCCAGCAGCTTATTGGCCAGTGCAGATACGCAGTATTTT. This encodes CASSLLASADTQYF.

This chain uses TRBV6-5 with TRBJ2-3; weak D call: TRBD2 (6 bases). Germline assignment: CDR1 MNHEY and CDR2 SVGAGI. The CDR3 runs to 15 residues. With 5 bases removed from V and 2 bases from J, the gap between germline ends came to 14 bases. The CDR3 sequence: CASSLSWGDTDTQYF. In nucleotides, the CDR3 is TGTGCCAGCAGTCTTTCCTGGGGGGACACAGATACGCAGTATTTT.